This TCR beta chain stems from a study of blood T cell repertoires in COVID-19. Participant age was roughly 18 to 89 years, and participants resided in fewer than 25 US areas. Categorization into cohorts depended on clinical history that participants reported. Trimming took off 4 bases at V and 10 bases at J, with 20 bases between the two ends. Germline lookup yields CDR1 MGHRA and CDR2 YSYEKL. The CDR3 is 15 amino acids. Measured with immunoSEQ multiplex PCR; TCRdb has only the in-frame clones, and not every one. The sample records roughly 250,000 clones, 70% to 90% being singletons. Sequenced material: PBMCs or T cells enriched from blood (not recorded which). The chain recombines TRBV4-1 with TRBJ2-1; perhaps TRBD2 as D (6 bases). The TCR comes from a woman aged 45-60 years who had recovered from COVID-19. DNA of the CDR3: TGCGCCAGCAGCCGCGGGGTACTATCGCGGAACGAGCAGTTCTTC. Its translation: CASSRGVLSRNEQFF.